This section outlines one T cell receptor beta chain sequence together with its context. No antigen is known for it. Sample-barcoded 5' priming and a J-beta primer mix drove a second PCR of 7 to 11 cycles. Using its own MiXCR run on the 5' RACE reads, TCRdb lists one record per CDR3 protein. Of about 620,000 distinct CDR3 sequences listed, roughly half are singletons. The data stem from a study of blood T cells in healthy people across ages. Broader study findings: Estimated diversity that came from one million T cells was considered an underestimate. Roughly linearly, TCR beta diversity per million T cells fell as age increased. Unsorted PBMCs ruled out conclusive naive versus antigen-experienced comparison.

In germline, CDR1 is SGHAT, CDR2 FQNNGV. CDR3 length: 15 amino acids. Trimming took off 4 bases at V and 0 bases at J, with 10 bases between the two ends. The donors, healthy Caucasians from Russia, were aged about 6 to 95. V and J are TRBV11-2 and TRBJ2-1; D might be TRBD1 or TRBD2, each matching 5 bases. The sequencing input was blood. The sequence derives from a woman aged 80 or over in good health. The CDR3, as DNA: TGTGCCAGCAGCTCCTGGGGGAACTCCTACAATGAGCAGTTCTTC. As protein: CASSSWGNSYNEQFF.